These 22 T cell receptor beta chains were all obtained from the same sample, sequenced in a study of blood T cell repertoires in COVID-19. This table comes from immunoSEQ multiplex PCR, and its TCRdb copy is limited to in-frame clones, with some not included. The sample carries a few hundred thousand clones, about 85% recorded once. Sequences were obtained from peripheral blood. The receptors here all came from a young woman with acute or convalescent COVID-19.

The J gene is TRBJ1-2, the V gene TRBV24-1; D perhaps matches TRBD1 (5 bases). This CDR3 region has 15 residues. V was clipped by 4 bases and J by 3 bases, with 14 bases between them. Germline CDR1 and CDR2: KGHDR and SFDVKD. The CDR3: CATSDPRVFDYGYTF. The CDR3 nucleotides are TGTGCCACCAGTGACCCCAGGGTTTTTGACTATGGCTACACCTTC.

The J gene is TRBJ2-7, the V gene TRBV27; 7 positions agree with TRBD2. The CDR3 consists of 14 residues. Germline V gene sequence: CDR1 MNHEY, CDR2 SMNVEV (reference sequence). V lost 8 bases, J lost 5 bases, and 12 bases stayed unmatched. Written as DNA, the CDR3 is TGTGCCAGCCACCGGGGAGGGTTTTCCCACGAGCAGTACTTC. Its protein product is CASHRGGFSHEQYF.

The chain combines TRBV7-2 with TRBJ2-5, with D uncertain. The CDR3 has 12 residues. Per the germline V gene, CDR1 is SGHTA and CDR2 is FQGNSA. Trimming took off 2 bases at V and 5 bases at J, with 6 bases between the two ends. The DNA for the CDR3 is TGTGCCAGCAGCTTACAGCGCGAGACCCAGTACTTC. Its translation is CASSLQRETQYF.

The chain has TRBV5-4 and TRBJ1-1; D gene unclear. CDR1 is SGHNT and CDR2 is YYREEE in the germline V gene (reference sequence). V was shortened by 4 bases and J by 1 base, with 11 bases between the two germline ends. CDR3 length: 14 residues. Here the CDR3 reads CASSLSSENTEAFF. The CDR3 nucleotides read TGTGCCAGCAGCCTATCTTCCGAGAACACTGAAGCTTTCTTT.

This CDR3 reads CASSQLGLAGKPNTGELFF. In DNA form, the CDR3 reads TGTGCCAGCAGCCAATTGGGACTAGCGGGGAAACCGAACACCGGGGAGCTGTTTTTT. V usage is TRBV9 and J usage is TRBJ2-2, with 13 bases fitting TRBD2. This CDR3 is 19 amino acids long. Per the germline V gene, CDR1 is SGDLS and CDR2 is YYNGEE. The V and J ends lost 4 bases and 0 bases, in that order; junction bases with no gene match: 9.

The chain recombines TRBV7-9 with TRBJ2-7; D possibly corresponds to TRBD2 (6 bases). Trimming pared 1 base from V and 4 bases from J, leaving 26 bases between. Germline values: CDR1 SEHNR, CDR2 FQNEAQ (reference sequence). The CDR3 is 19 residues long. In DNA form, the CDR3 reads TGTGCCAGCAGCTTAGGGCCTAGCGATCCCCCGCTGTCGACTTACGAGCAGTACTTC. Its translation is CASSLGPSDPPLSTYEQYF.

V usage is TRBV11-2 and J usage is TRBJ2-1, with TRBD1 identical over 9 bases. This CDR3 is 14 amino acids long. V was pared by 5 bases and J by 7 bases, with 6 bases of the junction left unmatched. The germline V gene encodes CDR1 SGHAT and CDR2 FQNNGV. The CDR3 nucleotides read TGTGCCAGCAGCCCAAGGACAGGGGCGAATGAGCAGTTCTTC. Amino acid sequence: CASSPRTGANEQFF. Supplemented by reference TRBV11-2 and TRBJ2-1, the full variable domain reads EAGVAQSPRYKIIEKRQSVAFWCNPISGHATLYWYQQILGQGPKLLIQFQNNGVVDDSQLPKDRFSAERLKGVDSTLKIQPAKLEDSAVYLCASSPRTGANEQFFGPGTRLTVL.

The sample holds one count of this clone. V usage is TRBV24-1 and J usage is TRBJ1-2; perhaps TRBD1 as D (6 bases). Looked up from germline, CDR1 is KGHDR and CDR2 is SFDVKD. Trimming cost V 0 bases and J 8 bases, with 9 bases left between them. The CDR3 spans 13 residues. The CDR3 sequence: CATSDLNRDGYTF. The DNA for the CDR3 is TGTGCCACCAGTGATTTGAACAGGGACGGCTACACCTTC.

The J gene is TRBJ2-7, the V gene TRBV28; 7 bases align to TRBD1. CDR1 MDHEN and CDR2 SYDVKM come from the germline V gene. The CDR3 extends over 15 amino acids. V was clipped by 6 bases and J by 0 bases; unmatched bases: 8. For the CDR3, the DNA is TGTGCCAGCAGGAGGGACAGCCTGAGCTCCTACGAGCAGTACTTC. Translation gives CASRRDSLSSYEQYF. The full variable domain, its missing parts supplied by reference TRBV28 and TRBJ2-7, is DVKVTQSSRYLVKRTGEKVFLECVQDMDHENMFWYRQDPGLGLRLIYFSYDVKMKEKGDIPEGYSVSREKKERFSLILESASTNQTSMYLCASRRDSLSSYEQYFGPGTRLTVT.

The V gene is TRBV21-1, the J gene TRBJ2-1; the D call of TRBD1 is as the table states it, not checked on the DNA. TRBV21-1 is classified as a pseudogene. This CDR3 comprises 16 residues. CDR3 DNA: TGTGCCAGCAGCAAGGGGGACAGGGCTTCCTACAATGAGCAGTTCTTC. Amino acids: CASSKGDRASYNEQFF.

The V and J genes are TRBV5-1 and TRBJ1-2; D may be TRBD1 (5 bases). Looked up from germline, CDR1 is SGHRS and CDR2 is YFSETQ. The CDR3 is 16 residues long. Trimming took 4 bases from V and 8 from J, leaving 24 bases between them. Here the CDR3 reads CASSNTQGQRARGYTF. The CDR3 DNA is TGCGCCAGCAGCAATACCCAAGGACAAAGGGCGAGGGGCTACACCTTC.

The chain couples TRBV6-5 to TRBJ1-5; no reliable D call. V was clipped by 6 bases and J by 4 bases, with 16 bases between them. CDR1 and CDR2 (germline): MNHEY, SVGAGI. This CDR3 is built from 15 residues. Here the CDR3 DNA reads TGTGCCAGCAGAACCGGGTCGGCGAAGAATCAGCCCCAGCATTTT. Residues: CASRTGSAKNQPQHF.

This sequence joins TRBV5-1 and TRBJ2-2, with TRBD1 matching over 9 bases. V lost 3 bases, J lost 7 bases, and 13 bases stayed unmatched. Germline values: CDR1 SGHRS, CDR2 YFSETQ. This CDR3 has 17 residues. The CDR3 region has the DNA TGCGCCAGCAGCTGGGGTCCTCCGGGACAGGGAATCGGGGAGCTGTTTTTT. The encoded protein is CASSWGPPGQGIGELFF.

The chain uses TRBV27 and TRBJ1-6; maybe TRBD1 (6 bases). The CDR3 runs to 14 residues. Trimming left V 6 bases short and J 9 bases short, with 15 bases between. CDR1 and CDR2 (germline): MNHEY, SMNVEV (reference sequence). The chain's CDR3 is CASRSTGTLSPLHF. The CDR3 DNA sequence: TGTGCCAGCAGATCGACAGGCACACTTTCACCCCTCCACTTT.

This clone occurred once. The V call is TRBV5-3, the J call TRBJ1-2; 7 bases match TRBD1. TRBV5-3 is assigned to the ORF class and has an uncertain function. This CDR3 spans 17 amino acids. J was trimmed by 8 bases and V by 1 base; bases with no gene match: 17. The CDR3 region has the DNA TGTGCCAGAAGCTTGAATGAGACAGGGTTCGGATTAATGGGCTACACCTTC. Protein: CARSLNETGFGLMGYTF.

This clone was seen once. The chain employs TRBV5-4 and TRBJ2-3, with a weak D call TRBD2 (5 bases). The germline V and J ends were trimmed by 5 bases and 6 bases, with 22 bases remaining between them. The germline V gene encodes CDR1 SGHNT and CDR2 YYREEE (reference sequence). The CDR3 consists of 16 residues. CDR3 nucleotide sequence: TGTGCCAGCAGTCCCAAGAGACGGGAAACCGGGGATACGCAGTATTTT. Residues: CASSPKRRETGDTQYF.

V and J are TRBV7-2 and TRBJ1-1; TRBD1 agrees at 8 bases. The CDR3 sequence is 15 residues long. V lost 4 bases and J lost 5; bases outside the gene matches: 9. Germline V gene data show CDR1 as SGHTA and CDR2 as FQGNSA. The CDR3 is CASSSLQGAGTEAFF. The CDR3, as DNA: TGTGCCAGCAGCTCCCTTCAGGGGGCGGGAACTGAAGCTTTCTTT.

This clone appeared once. This chain joins TRBV24-1 and TRBJ1-2; 7 bases map to TRBD1. Germline V gene lookup returns CDR1 KGHDR and CDR2 SFDVKD. The CDR3 spans 13 residues. Unmatched junction bases numbered 7, after V lost 2 bases and J lost 11 bases. The CDR3 loop is CATSDSRTGEYTF. CDR3 DNA: TGTGCCACCAGTGATTCGAGGACAGGAGAGTACACCTTC.

This rearrangement joins TRBV9 to TRBJ2-1; 8 nucleotides align to TRBD2. Germline V gene lookup returns CDR1 SGDLS and CDR2 YYNGEE. The CDR3 length is 16 residues. V gave up 4 bases and J gave up 2 bases; unmatched junction bases: 8. This chain's CDR3 is CASSTRAAGAYNEQFF. In DNA, the CDR3 is TGTGCCAGCAGCACGCGCGCAGCGGGGGCCTACAATGAGCAGTTCTTC.

V and J are TRBV6-4 and TRBJ2-2, with a tentative D call TRBD2 (6 bases). CDR1 is MRHNA, CDR2 SNTAGT, per germline. The CDR3 covers 14 residues. V lost 6 bases to trimming and J lost 4 bases, with 12 bases between them. CDR3 loop: CASRTTGGTGELFF. In DNA form, the CDR3 reads TGTGCCAGCAGGACTACCGGGGGCACCGGGGAGCTGTTTTTT.

The chain employs TRBV9 and TRBJ1-3, with D possibly TRBD1 on 5 matching bases. Germline values: CDR1 SGDLS, CDR2 YYNGEE. V was trimmed by 5 bases and J by 0 bases, leaving 6 bases between them. This CDR3 has 13 residues. The chain's CDR3 is CASSDSSGNTIYF. The CDR3 DNA follows: TGTGCCAGCAGTGACAGCTCTGGAAACACCATATATTTT.

The chain carries TRBV20-1 and TRBJ2-1; D is uncertain. The length of the CDR3 is 10 residues. Germline V lookup: CDR1 DFQATT, CDR2 SNEGSKA (reference sequence). V was clipped by 3 bases and J by 10 bases, with 7 bases between them. The chain's CDR3 is CSASLEEQFF. CDR3 sequence (DNA): TGCAGTGCTAGCTTGGAGGAGCAGTTCTTC.